This TCR beta chain comes out of a study of brain T cells in children with intractable seizures (dated by TCRdb to the early 2020s). About the investigation overall: As a first screen for immune gene transcripts, resected brain tissue from about 58 pediatric epilepsy surgery cases was run on a NanoString immunology panel. Among the approximately twelve selected surgery cases, pre-surgery blood was additionally sequenced for eight, leaving four cases with brain tissue only. General findings and caveats noted by the study authors: Viral specificity was inferred only from CDR3 sequence similarity, and patients' HCMV serostatus was unknown. Sequencing depth differed between pre- and post-surgery blood, so clones missing from the pre-surgery sample may reflect undersampling.

On this clone: The antigen this receptor binds is unknown. Per-base qualities were not stored, and no clone one base away is much larger.

Via the germline V gene (reference sequence), CDR1 is LNHDA and CDR2 SQIVND. V gives up 2 bases and J gives up 1 base, and the segment between their germline ends measures 8 bases. Including cysteine and phenylalanine, the CDR3 has 14 amino acids. Of all the DNA, just the CDR3 is kept, 42 bases in frame from base 1. The label giving this sample's time point can be read as: resected brain tissue, or blood drawn just prior to surgery. The surgery cases showing the highest brain T cell transcript signatures were chosen for TCR beta chain sequencing of brain tissue and, when available, of blood. Before surgery, the patients had been given at least one anti-epileptic drug. TCR-sequenced patients were children with drug-resistant epilepsy due to tuberous sclerosis complex, focal cortical dysplasia, Rasmussen encephalitis or hemimegalencephaly. Blood samples were collected immediately before the epilepsy surgery. The Monarch genomic DNA purification kit was used to extract bulk genomic DNA from unsorted brain tissue and whole blood.

TCR beta chain sequences were generated from genomic DNA using the immunoSEQ assay. The paper's processing steps were these. CDR3 sequences that did not begin with the conserved framework cysteine at position 104 were removed manually. To get clonality, the normalized Shannon's Diversity Index was subtracted from one, giving values from 0 (maximal diversity) to 1 (oligoclonal). To check whether a given CDR3 had different frequencies in two samples, for example brain versus blood, chi-squared comparison-of-proportions tests were used. Public clonotypes were identified through searches of immuneACCESS, and similarity to known antiviral clonotypes was evaluated with the VDJdb browser. TCRdb retrieved this table from immuneACCESS and kept in-frame rearrangements only. Not all clones are present; in checked studies, unresolved V genes account for under half, and no reason is known for the remainder. The DNA gave D and trimming, while V, J and clone size come from that table. The sample table lists tens of thousands of clones, around nine tenths of them with a count of one. The ten biggest clones cover roughly a quarter of the sample.

The sequence was collected from a girl aged 2 to 10 with Rasmussen encephalitis and intractable seizures. Here the chain combines TRBV19 and TRBJ1-2, and the D gene may be TRBD1, 5 bases matching. Specimen: peripheral blood, collected at surgery. The nucleotides read TGTGCCAGTAGTATAAGGGGCCTTAACTATGGCTACACCTTC. The translation is CASSIRGLNYGYTF.